Each of the 29 T cell receptor beta chains below was sequenced from the same sample in a study of shared T cell receptors in the human thymus. Repertoires were generated with immunoSEQ multiplex PCR, while TCRdb's copy carries only in-frame clones and drops some. Among about 660,000 clones listed, 85% to 90% were seen once. In addition, the sample was reused for a study of human thymus T cells.

The sample taken for sequencing was thymocytes. These TCRs come from a boy in the first two years of life with a congenital heart defect.

CDR3 bases: TGTGCCAGCAGCGCCAGCGGTGCAACTAATGAAAAACTGTTTTTT. Its translation: CASSASGATNEKLFF. The J gene is TRBJ1-4, the V gene TRBV9; D ambiguous. CDR1 SGDLS and CDR2 YYNGEE come from the germline V gene. Deletions cut 3 bases from V and 0 bases from J, with 9 bases between. The CDR3 spans 15 residues.

The chain has TRBV19 and TRBJ2-1; 9 bases align to TRBD2. The germline gives CDR1 LNHDA, CDR2 SQIVND (reference sequence). V shed 1 base and J 9 bases; nucleotides not matched to a gene: 1. The CDR3 is made up of 13 amino acids. The CDR3 region is CASSIGTSAEQFF. The CDR3 coding sequence is TGTGCCAGTAGTATAGGGACTAGCGCTGAGCAGTTCTTC.

The chain joins TRBV7-6 to TRBJ1-4; D may be TRBD1 (6 bases). CDR1 and CDR2 (germline): SGHVS, FNYEAQ. The germline V and J ends were trimmed by 5 bases and 4 bases, with 20 bases remaining between them. The CDR3 totals 17 residues. The CDR3 DNA follows: TGTGCCAGCAGCCCCACTTCCAGGGGATTCTTTAATGAAAAACTGTTTTTT. Residues: CASSPTSRGFFNEKLFF.

V is TRBV5-6 and J is TRBJ2-5, with 10 bases matching TRBD1. The CDR3 has 19 amino acids. CDR1 SGHDT and CDR2 YYEEEE come from the germline V gene. V gave up 0 bases and J gave up 1 base; unmatched junction bases: 12. CDR3 sequence reads: CASSLGGRRDRGFQETQYF. The CDR3 region has the DNA TGTGCCAGCAGCTTGGGGGGGCGTCGGGACAGGGGCTTCCAAGAGACCCAGTACTTC.

This sequence joins TRBV27 and TRBJ1-2, with D possibly matching TRBD1 (6 bases). CDR1 is MNHEY, CDR2 SMNVEV, per germline (reference sequence). There are 13 residues in the CDR3. The ends were cut back, 1 base at V and 8 bases at J, with 11 bases in the middle. CDR3 DNA sequence: TGTGCCAGCAGTTTATTTGCAGGGGCCGGCTACACCTTC. This encodes CASSLFAGAGYTF.

This clone was counted once. The chain has TRBV7-9 and TRBJ2-7, with D perhaps TRBD2 (6 bases). Trimming cost V 7 bases and J 1 base, with 8 bases left between them. Germline assignment: CDR1 SEHNR and CDR2 FQNEAQ (reference sequence). CDR3 length: 12 amino acids. This CDR3 reads CASTSVSYEQYF. DNA of the CDR3: TGTGCCAGCACTAGCGTTTCCTACGAGCAGTACTTC.

The chain carries TRBV30 and TRBJ2-7, with D perhaps matching TRBD1 (6 bases). V was shortened by 0 bases and J by 3 bases, with 12 bases between the two germline ends. CDR3 length: 14 residues. Germline V gene sequence: CDR1 GTSNPN, CDR2 SVGIG (reference sequence). In nucleotides, the CDR3 is TGTGCCTGGAGTGTATCCAGGGGTCTCTACGAGCAGTACTTC. Encoded protein: CAWSVSRGLYEQYF.

This chain links TRBV14 with TRBJ2-7; D remains unclear. V was pared by 3 bases and J by 0 bases, with 9 bases between. CDR3 size: 14 residues. The V gene's germline CDR1 is SGHDN and CDR2 FVKESK. The CDR3 DNA follows: TGTGCCAGCAGCCAGTCCCCGTCCTCCTACGAGCAGTACTTC. It translates to CASSQSPSSYEQYF.

This chain uses TRBV5-1 with TRBJ1-1; TRBD1 might be the D (5 bases). The V end lost 4 bases, the J end lost 3 bases, and 19 bases lay between the germline ends. The CDR3 runs 16 residues. CDR1 is SGHRS, CDR2 YFSETQ, per germline. The CDR3 reads CASSPRDAGGDTEAFF. In DNA form, the CDR3 reads TGCGCCAGCAGCCCGCGGGACGCCGGAGGAGACACTGAAGCTTTCTTT.

The chain employs TRBV28 and TRBJ1-2; 8 positions agree with TRBD1. The germline V gene has CDR1 MDHEN and CDR2 SYDVKM. This CDR3 spans 16 amino acids. Trimming at V came to 6 bases and at J to 4 bases, leaving 13 bases not matched to a gene. This chain's CDR3 is CASRTADREGFYGYTF. The DNA for the CDR3 is TGTGCCAGCAGAACCGCGGACAGGGAGGGCTTCTATGGCTACACCTTC.

The chain has TRBV14 and TRBJ2-3, with TRBD2 matching 9 bases. This CDR3 has 18 residues. V trimming: 0 bases; J trimming: 6 bases; junction bases outside the gene matches: 13. The germline V gene encodes CDR1 SGHDN and CDR2 FVKESK. DNA for the CDR3: TGTGCCAGCAGCCAAGATCTAGGGTTTAGCGGGAGAGCGGATACGCAGTATTTT. Its protein product is CASSQDLGFSGRADTQYF.

This chain joins TRBV27 and TRBJ2-7; 13 bases are shared with TRBD2. The CDR3 spans 15 residues. CDR1 is MNHEY, CDR2 SMNVEV, per germline (reference sequence). The junction had 2 bases not matched to a gene; V was cut back by 4 bases and J by 2 bases. The CDR3 DNA follows: TGTGCCAGCAGTTCACTAGCGGGAGGGCCCTACGAGCAGTACTTC. It encodes CASSSLAGGPYEQYF.

The rearrangement uses TRBV15 and TRBJ2-1, with D perhaps matching TRBD1 (6 bases). Between the trimmed V and J ends, which lost 7 bases and 15 bases, there was a span of 28 bases. Germline lookup yields CDR1 LNHNV and CDR2 YYDKDF (reference sequence). The length of the CDR3 is 15 residues. The CDR3 DNA is TGTGCCACCACTTATCGGGACACGGCGACGAGGGTTCGGTTCTTC. This sequence encodes CATTYRDTATRVRFF.

The rearrangement uses TRBV5-1 and TRBJ2-1; TRBD2 matches 12 bases. Trimming took 4 bases from V and 9 from J; bases not matched to a gene: 8. The CDR3 length is 15 residues. Germline assignment: CDR1 SGHRS and CDR2 YFSETQ. In DNA form, the CDR3 reads TGCGCCAGCAGCCCGAGACTAGCGGGAGAGGGTGAGCAGTTCTTC. As protein: CASSPRLAGEGEQFF.

This CDR3 reads CASSLSGTGPYEQYF. The CDR3 nucleotides are TGTGCCAGCAGCTTAAGCGGGACAGGGCCCTACGAGCAGTACTTC. V is TRBV7-9 and J is TRBJ2-7; 9 nucleotides agree with TRBD1. Germline assignment: CDR1 SEHNR and CDR2 FQNEAQ (reference sequence). The V and J ends lost 2 bases and 2 bases, in that order; junction bases with no gene match: 4. The CDR3 sequence is 15 residues long.

This clone has only a few counts. The chain has TRBV9 and TRBJ2-1; D is undetermined. Germline CDR1 reads SGDLS; CDR2 reads YYNGEE. The CDR3 has 14 residues. Trimming removed 0 bases from V and 8 bases from J, with 12 bases in between. CDR3 amino acids: CASSVGPRGHEQFF. CDR3 nucleotide sequence: TGTGCCAGCAGCGTAGGCCCCCGAGGTCATGAGCAGTTCTTC.

The V gene is TRBV5-5, the J gene TRBJ2-7; TRBD1 matches at 8 bases. CDR3 length: 14 residues. V was clipped by 3 bases and J by 4 bases; unmatched bases: 6. Germline V gives CDR1 SGHKS, CDR2 YYEKEE (reference sequence). CDR3 in DNA: TGTGCCAGCAGCTGGGGACAGGTACGGTACGAGCAGTACTTC. This encodes CASSWGQVRYEQYF.

This chain connects TRBV14 to TRBJ1-2; D is undetermined. V gave up 0 bases and J gave up 6 bases, with 8 bases separating them. CDR3 length: 13 residues. Germline V CDR1 and CDR2: SGHDN, FVKESK. This chain's CDR3 is CASSQDQRNGYTF. The CDR3 coding sequence is TGTGCCAGCAGCCAAGATCAGAGGAATGGCTACACCTTC.

The chain recombines TRBV18 with TRBJ2-3; no reliable D call. CDR1 and CDR2 (germline): KGHSH, LQKENI. CDR3 size: 14 residues. V was shortened by 4 bases and J by 2 bases, with 10 bases between the two germline ends. CDR3 in amino acids: CASSQTKFTDTQYF. The CDR3, as DNA: TGTGCCAGCTCACAGACAAAATTCACAGATACGCAGTATTTT.

The chain combines TRBV27 with TRBJ2-7; 11 nucleotides agree with TRBD2. Trimming removed 1 base from V and 4 bases from J; junction bases left unmatched: 18. The CDR3 consists of 20 residues. CDR1 and CDR2 (germline): MNHEY, SMNVEV (reference sequence). In DNA form, the CDR3 reads TGTGCCAGCAGTTTATTCGGGGATAGCGGGAGGGACAAGCTGACTTACGAGCAGTACTTC. Protein product: CASSLFGDSGRDKLTYEQYF.

The chain recombines TRBV5-6 with TRBJ2-2; 12 bases fit TRBD2. Germline V gene lookup returns CDR1 SGHDT and CDR2 YYEEEE. V gave up 4 bases and J gave up 5 bases; unmatched junction bases: 12. The CDR3 contains 18 residues. The CDR3 sequence is CASSQTSGRFPGTGELFF. The CDR3 DNA reads as TGTGCCAGCAGCCAAACTAGCGGGAGGTTCCCTGGGACCGGGGAGCTGTTTTTT.

This rearrangement joins TRBV5-1 to TRBJ2-2; maybe TRBD2 (6 bases). Per the germline V gene, CDR1 is SGHRS and CDR2 is YFSETQ. The CDR3 spans 14 residues. The V gene lost 3 bases and the J gene lost 5 bases, with 11 bases spanning the gap. CDR3 sequence reads: CASSSSGETGELFF. DNA for the CDR3: TGCGCCAGCAGCTCCTCGGGGGAAACCGGGGAGCTGTTTTTT.

The rearrangement uses TRBV6-6 and TRBJ1-2; D might be TRBD1 (6 bases). CDR1 MNHNY and CDR2 SVGAGI come from the germline V gene (reference sequence). Trimming cost V 5 bases and J 7 bases, with 11 bases left between them. There are 12 residues in the CDR3. Here the CDR3 reads CASSVWGPGYTF. CDR3 DNA sequence: TGTGCCAGCAGTGTCTGGGGGCCTGGCTACACCTTC.

The CDR3 reads CASGSIRTELGYGYTF. In DNA, the CDR3 is TGTGCTAGTGGTTCTATAAGGACAGAGTTGGGCTATGGCTACACCTTC. This chain links TRBV12-5 with TRBJ1-2, with a tentative D call TRBD1 (6 bases). The germline CDR1 and CDR2 sequences are LGHNT and FRNRAP. The CDR3 loop spans 16 amino acids. V dropped 4 bases and J dropped 4 bases, with 19 bases sitting between them.

V gene TRBV2 combines with J gene TRBJ2-5; D is unclear. Looked up from germline, CDR1 is SNHLY and CDR2 is FYNNEI. CDR3 size: 13 residues. Trimming removed 4 bases at V and 1 base at J, with 7 bases between. The CDR3 DNA reads as TGTGCCAGCAGTGGGTCAGTCCAAGAGACCCAGTACTTC. Protein sequence: CASSGSVQETQYF.

V is TRBV5-1 and J is TRBJ2-7; 8 bases match TRBD2. CDR3 length: 15 amino acids. The germline CDR1 and CDR2 sequences are SGHRS and YFSETQ. The V segment lost 3 bases and the J segment 5 bases; nucleotides outside the gene matches: 10. The CDR3 DNA reads TGCGCCAGCAGCTCGGGACTAGAGGATTACGACGAGCAGTACTTC. Protein sequence: CASSSGLEDYDEQYF.

Written as DNA, the CDR3 is TGTGCCAGCAAATTCTGGGGGGAAGCTAACTATGGCTACACCTTC. Translated, it gives CASKFWGEANYGYTF. This chain joins TRBV6-5 and TRBJ1-2, with D possibly being TRBD1 (5 bases). Germline CDR1 is MNHEY and CDR2 is SVGAGI. Trimming took 7 bases from V and 0 from J, leaving 15 bases between them. The CDR3 is 15 amino acids.

The chain is built from TRBV7-9 and TRBJ1-2; possibly TRBD1 for D (6 bases). This CDR3 has 15 residues. Germline V gives CDR1 SEHNR, CDR2 FQNEAQ (reference sequence). V was pared by 5 bases and J by 2 bases, with 15 bases between. CDR3 in amino acids: CASSRWTDPNYGYTF. DNA for the CDR3: TGTGCCAGCAGCCGTTGGACAGACCCGAACTATGGCTACACCTTC.

CDR3 in DNA: TGTGCCAGTATGGGGCCCAGGGGGCCTAACTATGGCTACACCTTC. Its protein is CASMGPRGPNYGYTF. The J gene is TRBJ1-2, the V gene TRBV19, with 8 bases matching TRBD1. Trimming at V came to 7 bases and at J to 0 bases, leaving 7 bases not matched to a gene. CDR1 LNHDA and CDR2 SQIVND come from the germline V gene (reference sequence). CDR3 length: 15 residues.